This T cell receptor beta chain was obtained from a study of T cell responses to AZD1222 COVID-19 vaccine. TCRdb's copy holds only in-frame clones and misses some; the assay was immunoSEQ multiplex PCR. The sample carries about 120,000 clones, less than 95% recorded once. Pooling of second doses given at about 4 or about 12 weeks was done. Points on this clone: Its antigen is unknown.

In germline, CDR1 is SGHNT, CDR2 YYREEE (reference sequence). V was trimmed by 0 bases and J by 0 bases, leaving 8 bases between them. The length of the CDR3 is 15 residues. Study-wide points: Spike-specific TCR breadth and depth grew following two AZD1222 doses. Most donors were white British, females outnumbered males, and clonal diversity was possibly underestimated.

Sample: peripheral blood, taken 28 days after the second AZD1222 dose. The J gene is TRBJ2-3, the V gene TRBV5-4; the D is unclear. The receptor's source is an adult who received the AZD1222 COVID-19 vaccine. The CDR3 DNA reads as TGTGCCAGCAGCTTGGTATTCAGAAGCACAGATACGCAGTATTTT. This gives the protein CASSLVFRSTDTQYF.